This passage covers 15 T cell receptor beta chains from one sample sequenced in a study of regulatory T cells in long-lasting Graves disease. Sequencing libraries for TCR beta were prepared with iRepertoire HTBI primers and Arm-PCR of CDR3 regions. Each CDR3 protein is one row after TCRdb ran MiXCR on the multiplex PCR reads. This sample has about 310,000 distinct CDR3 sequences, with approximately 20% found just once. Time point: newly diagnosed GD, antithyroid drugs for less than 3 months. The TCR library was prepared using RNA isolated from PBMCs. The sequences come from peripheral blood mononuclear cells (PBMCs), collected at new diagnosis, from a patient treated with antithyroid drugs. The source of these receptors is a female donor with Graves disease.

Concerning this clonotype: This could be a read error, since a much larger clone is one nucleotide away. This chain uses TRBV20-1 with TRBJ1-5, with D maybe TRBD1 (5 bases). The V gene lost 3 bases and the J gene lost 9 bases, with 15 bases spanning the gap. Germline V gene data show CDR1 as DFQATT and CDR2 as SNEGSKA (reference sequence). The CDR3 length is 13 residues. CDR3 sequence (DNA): TGCAGTGCTAGTCTGGGGGTAGATCGGCCCCAGCATTTT. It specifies CSASLGVDRPQHF.

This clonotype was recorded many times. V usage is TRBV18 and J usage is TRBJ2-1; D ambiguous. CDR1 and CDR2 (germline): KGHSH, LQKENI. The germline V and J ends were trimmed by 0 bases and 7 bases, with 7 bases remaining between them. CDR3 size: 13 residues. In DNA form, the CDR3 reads TGTGCCAGCTCACCACCATCGGCGAATGAGCAGTTCTTC. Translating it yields CASSPPSANEQFF.

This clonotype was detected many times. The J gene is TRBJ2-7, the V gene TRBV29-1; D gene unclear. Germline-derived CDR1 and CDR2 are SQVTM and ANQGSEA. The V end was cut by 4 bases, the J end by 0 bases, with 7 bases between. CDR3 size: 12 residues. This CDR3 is CSVGQSSYEQYF. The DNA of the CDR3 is TGCAGCGTTGGCCAGAGCTCCTACGAGCAGTACTTC.

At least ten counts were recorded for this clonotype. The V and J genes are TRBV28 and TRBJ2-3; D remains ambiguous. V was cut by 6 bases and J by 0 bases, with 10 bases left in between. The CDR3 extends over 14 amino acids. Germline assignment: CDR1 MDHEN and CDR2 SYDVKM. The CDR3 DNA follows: TGTGCCAGCAGGGTGGGCGGTAGCACAGATACGCAGTATTTT. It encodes CASRVGGSTDTQYF.

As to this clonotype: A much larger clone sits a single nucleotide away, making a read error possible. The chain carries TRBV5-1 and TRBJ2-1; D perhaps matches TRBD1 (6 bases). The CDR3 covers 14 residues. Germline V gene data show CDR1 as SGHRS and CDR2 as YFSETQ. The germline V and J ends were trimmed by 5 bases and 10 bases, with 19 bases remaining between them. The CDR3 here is CASRRTDSDYEQFF. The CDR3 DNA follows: TGCGCCAGCAGGAGGACAGATTCCGACTACGAGCAGTTCTTC.

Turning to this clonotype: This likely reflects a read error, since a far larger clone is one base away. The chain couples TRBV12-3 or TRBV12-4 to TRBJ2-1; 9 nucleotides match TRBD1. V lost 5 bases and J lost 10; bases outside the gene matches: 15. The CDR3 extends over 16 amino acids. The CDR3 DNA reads TGTGCCAGCAGTCCGGGACAGGGTTTCGAGTCCTACGAGCAGTTCTTC. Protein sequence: CASSPGQGFESYEQFF.

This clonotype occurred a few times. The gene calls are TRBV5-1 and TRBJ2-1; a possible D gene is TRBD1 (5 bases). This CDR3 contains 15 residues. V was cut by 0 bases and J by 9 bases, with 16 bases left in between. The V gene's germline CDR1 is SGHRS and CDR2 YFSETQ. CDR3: CASSLEGQGNSEQFF. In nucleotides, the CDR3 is TGCGCCAGCAGCTTGGAGGGCCAGGGTAACAGTGAGCAGTTCTTC.

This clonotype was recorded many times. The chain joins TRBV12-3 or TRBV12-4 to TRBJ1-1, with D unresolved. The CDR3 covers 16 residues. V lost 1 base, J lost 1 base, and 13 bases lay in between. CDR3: CASSLGGWTANTEAFF. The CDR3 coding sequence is TGTGCCAGCAGTTTAGGTGGTTGGACGGCGAACACTGAAGCTTTCTTT.

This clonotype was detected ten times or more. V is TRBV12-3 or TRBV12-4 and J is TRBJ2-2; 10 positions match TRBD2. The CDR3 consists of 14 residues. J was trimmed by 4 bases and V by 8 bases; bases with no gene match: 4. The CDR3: CASVAGGSTGELFF. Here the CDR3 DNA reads TGTGCCAGCGTAGCGGGAGGCTCCACCGGGGAGCTGTTTTTT.

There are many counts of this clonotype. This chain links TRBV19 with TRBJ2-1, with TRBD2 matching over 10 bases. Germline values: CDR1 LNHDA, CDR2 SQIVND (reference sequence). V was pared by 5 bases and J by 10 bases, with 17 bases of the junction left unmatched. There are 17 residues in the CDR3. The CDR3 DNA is TGTGCCAGTAGTCCCCGTCGTTCTAGCGGGAGAAGCTGGGAGCAGTTCTTC. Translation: CASSPRRSSGRSWEQFF.

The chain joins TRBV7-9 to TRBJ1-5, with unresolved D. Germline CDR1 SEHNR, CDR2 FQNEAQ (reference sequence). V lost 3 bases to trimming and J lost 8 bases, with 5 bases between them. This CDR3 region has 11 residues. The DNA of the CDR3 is TGTGCCAGCAGCTTTTTTAAGCCCCAGCATTTT. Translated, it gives CASSFFKPQHF. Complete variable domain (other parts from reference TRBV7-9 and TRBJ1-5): DTGVSQNPRHKITKRGQNVTFRCDPISEHNRLYWYRQTLGQGPEFLTYFQNEAQLEKSRLLSDRFSAERPKGSFSTLEIQRTEQGDSAMYLCASSFFKPQHFGDGTRLSIL.

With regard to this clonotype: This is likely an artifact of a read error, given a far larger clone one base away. CDR3 region: CASRETGDEQFF. In nucleotides, the CDR3 is TGTGCCAGCAGGGAGACAGGCGACGAGCAGTTCTTC. The rearrangement links TRBV2 to TRBJ2-1; possibly TRBD1 for D (6 bases). Per the germline V gene, CDR1 is SNHLY and CDR2 is FYNNEI. The CDR3 totals 12 residues. The germline V and J ends were trimmed by 6 bases and 10 bases, with 13 bases remaining between them.

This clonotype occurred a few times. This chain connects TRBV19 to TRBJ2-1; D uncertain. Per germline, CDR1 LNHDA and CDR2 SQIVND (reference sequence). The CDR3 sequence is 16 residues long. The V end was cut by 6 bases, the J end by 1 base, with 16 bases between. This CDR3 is CASSLGRGSSYNEQFF. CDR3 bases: TGTGCCAGTAGCCTCGGACGCGGTAGTTCCTACAATGAGCAGTTCTTC.

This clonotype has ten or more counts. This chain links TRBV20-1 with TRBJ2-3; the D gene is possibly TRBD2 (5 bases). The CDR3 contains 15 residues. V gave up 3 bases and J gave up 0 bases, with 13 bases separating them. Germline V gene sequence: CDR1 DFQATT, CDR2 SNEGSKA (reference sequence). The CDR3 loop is CSASVASGSTDTQYF. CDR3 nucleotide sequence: TGCAGTGCTAGTGTCGCGAGCGGCAGCACAGATACGCAGTATTTT.

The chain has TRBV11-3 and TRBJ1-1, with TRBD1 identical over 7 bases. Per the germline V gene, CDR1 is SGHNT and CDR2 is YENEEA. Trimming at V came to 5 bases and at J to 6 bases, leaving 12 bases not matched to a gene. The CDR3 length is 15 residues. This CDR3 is CASSPHRGGSPEAFF. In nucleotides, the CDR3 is TGTGCCAGCAGCCCCCACAGGGGAGGTTCTCCTGAAGCTTTCTTT.